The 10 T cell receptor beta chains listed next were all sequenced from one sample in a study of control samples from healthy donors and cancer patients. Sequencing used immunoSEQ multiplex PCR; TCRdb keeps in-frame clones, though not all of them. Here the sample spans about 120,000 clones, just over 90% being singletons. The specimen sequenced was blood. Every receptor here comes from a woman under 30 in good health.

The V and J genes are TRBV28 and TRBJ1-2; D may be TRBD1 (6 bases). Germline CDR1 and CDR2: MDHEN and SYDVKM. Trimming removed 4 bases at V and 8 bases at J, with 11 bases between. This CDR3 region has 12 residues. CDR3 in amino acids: CASSWGRKGYTF. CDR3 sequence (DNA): TGTGCCAGCAGTTGGGGGCGGAAAGGCTACACCTTC.

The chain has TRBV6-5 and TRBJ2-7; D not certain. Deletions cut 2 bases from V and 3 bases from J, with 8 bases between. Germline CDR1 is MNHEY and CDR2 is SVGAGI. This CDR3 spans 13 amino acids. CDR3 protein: CASSYDLNYEQYF. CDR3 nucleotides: TGTGCCAGCAGTTACGACCTAAACTACGAGCAGTACTTC.

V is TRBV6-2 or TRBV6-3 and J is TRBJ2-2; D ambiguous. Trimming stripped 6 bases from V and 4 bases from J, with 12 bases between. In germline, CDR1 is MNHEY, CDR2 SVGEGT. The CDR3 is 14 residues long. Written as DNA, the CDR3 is TGTGCCAGCAGCCCCATCCAGACCACCGGGGAGCTGTTTTTT. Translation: CASSPIQTTGELFF.

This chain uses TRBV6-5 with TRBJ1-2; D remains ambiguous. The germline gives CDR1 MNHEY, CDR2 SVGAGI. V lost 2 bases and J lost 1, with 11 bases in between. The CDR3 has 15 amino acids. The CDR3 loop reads CASSYGPGHNYGYTF. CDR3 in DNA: TGTGCCAGCAGTTACGGGCCTGGGCATAACTATGGCTACACCTTC.

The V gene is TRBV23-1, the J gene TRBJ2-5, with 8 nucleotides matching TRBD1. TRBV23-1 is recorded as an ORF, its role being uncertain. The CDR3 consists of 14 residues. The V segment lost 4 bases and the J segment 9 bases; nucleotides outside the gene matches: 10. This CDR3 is CASSPTGDVEAQYF. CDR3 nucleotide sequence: TGCGCCAGCAGTCCGACAGGGGATGTTGAGGCCCAGTACTTC.

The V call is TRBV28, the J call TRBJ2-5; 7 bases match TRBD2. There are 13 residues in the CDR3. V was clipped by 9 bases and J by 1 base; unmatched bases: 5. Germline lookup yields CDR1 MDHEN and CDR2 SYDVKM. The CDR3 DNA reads TGTGCCAGTTATAGCGGGCCCCAAGAGACCCAGTACTTC. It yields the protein CASYSGPQETQYF.

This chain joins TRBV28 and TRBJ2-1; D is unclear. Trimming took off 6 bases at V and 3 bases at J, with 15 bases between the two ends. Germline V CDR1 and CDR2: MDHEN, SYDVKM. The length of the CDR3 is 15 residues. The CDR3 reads CASSALRISYNEQFF. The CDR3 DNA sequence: TGTGCCAGCAGCGCCTTGAGGATTAGCTACAATGAGCAGTTCTTC.

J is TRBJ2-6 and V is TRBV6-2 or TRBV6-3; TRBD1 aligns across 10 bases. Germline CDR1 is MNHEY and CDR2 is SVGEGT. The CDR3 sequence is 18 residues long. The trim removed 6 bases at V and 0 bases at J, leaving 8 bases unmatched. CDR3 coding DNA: TGTGCCAGCAGCCCCAGGACAGGGGGTCCCTCTGGGGCCAACGTCCTGACTTTC. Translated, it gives CASSPRTGGPSGANVLTF.

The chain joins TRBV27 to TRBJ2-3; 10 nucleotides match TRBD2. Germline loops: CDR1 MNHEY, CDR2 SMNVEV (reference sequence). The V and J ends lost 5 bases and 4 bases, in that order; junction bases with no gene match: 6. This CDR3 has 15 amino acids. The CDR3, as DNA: TGTGCCAGCAGTCCCCCTAGCGGGGGCCCAGATACGCAGTATTTT. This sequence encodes CASSPPSGGPDTQYF.

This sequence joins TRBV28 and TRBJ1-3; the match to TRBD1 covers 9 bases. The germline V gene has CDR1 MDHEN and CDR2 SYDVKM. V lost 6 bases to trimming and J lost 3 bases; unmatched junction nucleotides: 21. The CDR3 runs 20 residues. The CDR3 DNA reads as TGTGCCAGCAGCTGGAATAGGGGACAGGGCAAAGTGGGATTTGGAAACACCATATATTTT. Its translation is CASSWNRGQGKVGFGNTIYF. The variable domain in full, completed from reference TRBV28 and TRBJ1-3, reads DVKVTQSSRYLVKRTGEKVFLECVQDMDHENMFWYRQDPGLGLRLIYFSYDVKMKEKGDIPEGYSVSREKKERFSLILESASTNQTSMYLCASSWNRGQGKVGFGNTIYFGEGSWLTVV.